A single sample is the source of the 9 T cell receptor beta chains below, sequenced in a study of response to subunit inactivated influenza vaccine. TCRdb called the RT-PCR reads again in MiXCR, with one record for every CDR3 protein. Of roughly 160,000 distinct CDR3 sequences in the sample, 11% are singletons; the top ten hold roughly 12%. Material: non-naive T cells sorted from PBMCs, obtained more than 35 days after vaccination. The receptors were gathered from a man in his fifties or sixties who received an inactivated influenza vaccine.

This clonotype appeared many times. The rearrangement joins TRBV5-1 to TRBJ2-5; D ambiguous. Trimming cost V 4 bases and J 5 bases, with 18 bases left between them. The CDR3 runs 15 residues. Germline V gives CDR1 SGHRS, CDR2 YFSETQ. The CDR3 DNA reads TGCGCCAGCAGCCAAACGGGCCAACCAGGCGAGACCCAGTACTTC. Translated, it gives CASSQTGQPGETQYF.

This clonotype was seen only a few times. The V call is TRBV20-1, the J call TRBJ2-4; no clear D gene. This CDR3 region has 12 residues. Germline V lookup: CDR1 DFQATT, CDR2 SNEGSKA (reference sequence). V lost 4 bases and J lost 3, with 7 bases in between. CDR3: CSAILLKNIQYF. DNA for the CDR3: TGCAGTGCTATTTTACTCAAAAACATTCAGTACTTC.

This clonotype was counted only a few times. V gene TRBV28 combines with J gene TRBJ2-5; TRBD1 might be the D (6 bases). The V and J ends lost 4 bases and 5 bases respectively, with 23 bases between them. The CDR3 has 17 residues. Germline V CDR1 and CDR2: MDHEN, SYDVKM. The CDR3 is CASSSLQGRSDIETQYF. CDR3 DNA sequence: TGTGCCAGCAGTTCTCTACAGGGTCGAAGCGATATTGAGACCCAGTACTTC.

This clonotype was seen more than once but under ten times. This chain connects TRBV13 to TRBJ2-7; D remains unclear. The V end was cut by 1 base, the J end by 7 bases, with 14 bases between. The CDR3 extends over 14 amino acids. Per the germline V gene, CDR1 is PRHDT and CDR2 is FYEKMQ (reference sequence). The CDR3, as DNA: TGTGCCAGCAGCTTAGACAGTTCTTCGCATGAGCAGTACTTC. It codes for CASSLDSSSHEQYF.

V gene TRBV7-2 combines with J gene TRBJ1-2, with 9 nucleotides matching TRBD1. J lost 6 bases, V lost 5 bases, and 7 bases had no gene match. CDR1 and CDR2 (germline): SGHTA, FQGNSA. This CDR3 contains 14 residues. The CDR3 protein is CASSAQQGANGYTF. The DNA for the CDR3 is TGTGCCAGCAGCGCACAACAGGGGGCTAATGGCTACACCTTC.

The rearrangement uses TRBV29-1 and TRBJ2-1, with a weak D call TRBD2 (6 bases). The CDR3 consists of 12 residues. The V gene lost 4 bases and the J gene lost 6 bases, with 10 bases spanning the gap. CDR1 is SQVTM, CDR2 ANQGSEA, per germline. CDR3 in DNA: TGCAGCGTTGCACAGACTAGCAATGAGCAGTTCTTC. This codes for CSVAQTSNEQFF.

This clonotype was counted ten times or more. J is TRBJ1-4 and V is TRBV7-9; TRBD1 matches at 8 bases. Per the germline V gene, CDR1 is SEHNR and CDR2 is FQNEAQ (reference sequence). This CDR3 contains 15 residues. V dropped 4 bases and J dropped 6; count of bases not matched to a gene: 7. The CDR3 reads CASSWGQVKDEKLFF. The CDR3 nucleotides are TGTGCCAGCAGCTGGGGACAGGTTAAGGATGAAAAACTGTTTTTT.

This clonotype has only a few counts. The chain recombines TRBV11-3 with TRBJ2-7, with D unclear. CDR1 and CDR2 from the germline V gene are SGHNT and YENEEA. Trimming took off 0 bases at V and 7 bases at J, with 10 bases between the two ends. The CDR3 has 13 residues. The CDR3 region is CASSLEGHTEQYF. In DNA form, the CDR3 reads TGTGCCAGCAGCTTAGAAGGCCATACTGAGCAGTACTTC.

The chain couples TRBV10-3 to TRBJ2-7; D unclear. There are 13 residues in the CDR3. Germline CDR1 reads ENHRY; CDR2 reads SYGVKD. Trimming took 7 bases from V and 0 from J, leaving 10 bases between them. CDR3 DNA: TGTGCCATCACCTCTCGAGACTCCTACGAGCAGTACTTC. Residues: CAITSRDSYEQYF.